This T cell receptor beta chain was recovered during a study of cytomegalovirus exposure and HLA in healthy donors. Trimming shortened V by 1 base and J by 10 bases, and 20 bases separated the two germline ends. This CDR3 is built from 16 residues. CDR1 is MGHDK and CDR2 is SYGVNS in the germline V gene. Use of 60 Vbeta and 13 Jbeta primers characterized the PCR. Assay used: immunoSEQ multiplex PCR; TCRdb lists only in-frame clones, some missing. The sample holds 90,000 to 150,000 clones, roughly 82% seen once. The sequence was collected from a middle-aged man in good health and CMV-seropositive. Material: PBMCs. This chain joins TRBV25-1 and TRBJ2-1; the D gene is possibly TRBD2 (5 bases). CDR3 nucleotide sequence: TGTGCCAGCAGTGAATCGAGCCAGAGGGAGCAATGGGAGCAGTTCTTC. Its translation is CASSESSQREQWEQFF.